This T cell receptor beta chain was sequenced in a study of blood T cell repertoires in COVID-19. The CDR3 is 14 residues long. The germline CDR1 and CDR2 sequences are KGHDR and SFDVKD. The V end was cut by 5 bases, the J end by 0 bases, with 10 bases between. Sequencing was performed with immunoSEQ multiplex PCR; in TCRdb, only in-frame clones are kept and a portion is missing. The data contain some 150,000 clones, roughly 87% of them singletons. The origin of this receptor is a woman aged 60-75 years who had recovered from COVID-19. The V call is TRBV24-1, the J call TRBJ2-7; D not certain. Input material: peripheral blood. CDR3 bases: TGTGCCACCAGTGCGTCAGCGAACTCCTACGAGCAGTACTTC. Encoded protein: CATSASANSYEQYF.